A single sample is the source of the 14 T cell receptor beta chains below, sequenced in a study of cytomegalovirus exposure and HLA in healthy donors. PCR amplification relied on 60 Vbeta primers (plus 13 Jbeta primers). Clones were read by immunoSEQ multiplex PCR, and TCRdb kept only the in-frame ones, dropping some. The sample lists about 150,000 clones, 80% seen once, with 9.5% to 15% in the top ten. The sample comprised PBMCs. These receptors all come from a man aged 30 to 39 in good health and CMV-seropositive.

This clone appeared a few times. CDR3 bases: TGTGCCTGGACCTTTCGGGTAGAAGCTTTCTTT. As protein: CAWTFRVEAFF. The chain joins TRBV30 to TRBJ1-1; D is ambiguous. CDR3 length: 11 amino acids. Germline V gene data show CDR1 as GTSNPN and CDR2 as SVGIG (reference sequence). With 4 bases removed from V and 8 bases from J, the gap between germline ends came to 11 bases.

This clone has just a few counts. The chain links TRBV4-2 to TRBJ1-4; possible D gene TRBD1, 6 bases. The V gene lost 0 bases and the J gene lost 6 bases, with 8 bases spanning the gap. Germline V gene sequence: CDR1 LGHNA, CDR2 YNFKEQ. This CDR3 contains 14 residues. The CDR3 is CASSQDAGDEKLFF. The CDR3 region has the DNA TGTGCCAGCAGCCAAGATGCAGGGGATGAAAAACTGTTTTTT.

The table lists this clone with a few counts. The rearrangement links TRBV29-1 to TRBJ2-7, with D tentatively TRBD2 (6 bases). The V end lost 6 bases, the J end lost 2 bases, and 17 bases lay between the germline ends. This CDR3 is 14 amino acids long. The germline CDR1 and CDR2 sequences are SQVTM and ANQGSEA. CDR3 nucleotides: TGCAGCGTCCGCCCCGGTAGCGGAGCCTACGAGCAGTACTTC. This sequence encodes CSVRPGSGAYEQYF.

This chain joins TRBV2 and TRBJ1-5; weak D call: TRBD1 (5 bases). The CDR3 is 15 amino acids. V was cut by 6 bases and J by 0 bases, with 12 bases left in between. Germline CDR1 is SNHLY and CDR2 is FYNNEI. The CDR3 DNA reads TGTGCCAGCAGCGTGGAGGGGAATAGCAATCAGCCCCAGCATTTT. Translation gives CASSVEGNSNQPQHF.

V usage is TRBV19 and J usage is TRBJ2-7, with TRBD1 identical over 7 bases. The CDR3 spans 15 residues. The V gene end was trimmed by 6 bases and the J gene end by 6 bases; junction bases not matched to a gene: 14. Germline-derived CDR1 and CDR2 are LNHDA and SQIVND (reference sequence). CDR3 in DNA: TGTGCCAGTAGATCGACTCGGACCGGGACAGTCGAGCAGTACTTC. It codes for CASRSTRTGTVEQYF.

J is TRBJ1-2 and V is TRBV28, with D perhaps TRBD1 (6 bases). V gave up 3 bases and J gave up 4 bases, with 12 bases separating them. There are 14 residues in the CDR3. Germline V CDR1 and CDR2: MDHEN, SYDVKM. The CDR3 coding sequence is TGTGCCAGCAGTTTTGTAAGGGGGACCTATGGCTACACCTTC. This gives the protein CASSFVRGTYGYTF.

The chain couples TRBV19 to TRBJ1-1, with a possible D match to TRBD1 (6 bases). The CDR3 has 15 amino acids. V gave up 2 bases and J gave up 6 bases, with 16 bases separating them. Per the germline V gene, CDR1 is LNHDA and CDR2 is SQIVND (reference sequence). As DNA, the CDR3 is TGTGCCAGTAGTATACACGACCGGGGGGCAGCTGAAGCTTTCTTT. This gives the protein CASSIHDRGAAEAFF.

V usage is TRBV27 and J usage is TRBJ2-5; tentatively, D is TRBD1 (6 bases). The CDR3 totals 13 residues. Germline V CDR1 and CDR2: MNHEY, SMNVEV (reference sequence). Trimming took 5 bases from V and 1 from J, leaving 8 bases between them. The CDR3 DNA reads TGTGCCAGCAGTAGACAGGTCCAAGAGACCCAGTACTTC. It encodes CASSRQVQETQYF.

V is TRBV5-5 and J is TRBJ1-5, with 7 bases that match TRBD1. Unmatched junction bases numbered 9, after V lost 3 bases and J lost 6 bases. CDR3 size: 15 residues. Germline V CDR1 and CDR2: SGHKS, YYEKEE (reference sequence). The DNA for the CDR3 is TGTGCCAGCAGCTACCGGGACAGCTTGGGTCAGCCCCAGCATTTT. It is translated as CASSYRDSLGQPQHF.

This chain uses TRBV29-1 with TRBJ2-7; D possibly corresponds to TRBD2 (5 bases). Trimming left V 3 bases short and J 5 bases short, with 11 bases between. The germline gives CDR1 SQVTM, CDR2 ANQGSEA. The CDR3 loop spans 12 amino acids. CDR3 nucleotide sequence: TGCAGCGTTGATGAGGGCTATGACGAGCAGTACTTC. Amino acids: CSVDEGYDEQYF.

The chain has TRBV18 and TRBJ2-1, with TRBD2 identical over 12 bases. V was pared by 1 base and J by 2 bases, with 0 bases of the junction left unmatched. The V gene's germline CDR1 is KGHSH and CDR2 LQKENI. The CDR3 has 16 amino acids. The CDR3 nucleotides are TGTGCCAGCTCACCACGGACTAGCGGGACCTACAATGAGCAGTTCTTC. This gives the protein CASSPRTSGTYNEQFF.

The chain is built from TRBV5-1 and TRBJ2-4; 9 nucleotides align to TRBD1. The junction had 9 bases not matched to a gene; V was cut back by 1 base and J by 10 bases. From germline, CDR1 is SGHRS and CDR2 YFSETQ. This CDR3 contains 15 residues. For the CDR3, the DNA is TGCGCCAGCAGCTTGATACAGGGGGCGGTTGGTATTCAGTACTTC. Its protein is CASSLIQGAVGIQYF. Complete variable domain (other parts from reference TRBV5-1 and TRBJ2-4): KAGVTQTPRYLIKTRGQQVTLSCSPISGHRSVSWYQQTPGQGLQFLFEYFSETQRNKGNFPGRFSGRQFSNSRSEMNVSTLELGDSALYLCASSLIQGAVGIQYFGAGTRLSVL.

The V and J genes are TRBV4-1 and TRBJ1-1; 9 bases fit TRBD1. Germline V lookup: CDR1 MGHRA, CDR2 YSYEKL. V was pared by 2 bases and J by 0 bases, with 1 base of the junction left unmatched. The CDR3 is 15 amino acids. CDR3 sequence (DNA): TGCGCCAGCAGCCAACGGACAGGGGTGAACACTGAAGCTTTCTTT. Translating gives CASSQRTGVNTEAFF.

The rearrangement uses TRBV7-3 and TRBJ2-6, with D perhaps TRBD2 (6 bases). This CDR3 spans 18 amino acids. V was cut by 1 base and J by 4 bases, with 17 bases left in between. Germline lookup yields CDR1 SGHTA and CDR2 FQGTGA. The chain's CDR3 is CASSLSGGAPIGANVLTF. In DNA, the CDR3 is TGTGCCAGCAGCTTAAGCGGCGGGGCCCCTATCGGGGCCAACGTCCTGACTTTC.